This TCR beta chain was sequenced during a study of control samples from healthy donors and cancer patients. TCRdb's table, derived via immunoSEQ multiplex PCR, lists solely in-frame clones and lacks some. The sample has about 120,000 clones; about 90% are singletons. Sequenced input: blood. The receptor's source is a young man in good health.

This CDR3 is CASSPRDRGNTIYF. The DNA of the CDR3 is TGTGCCAGCTCACCACGGGACAGGGGAAACACCATATATTTT. The chain employs TRBV18 and TRBJ1-3; 8 bases agree with TRBD1. Germline V lookup: CDR1 KGHSH, CDR2 LQKENI. Trimming removed 1 base from V and 4 bases from J; junction bases left unmatched: 0. There are 14 residues in the CDR3. The whole variable domain, remainder taken from reference TRBV18 and TRBJ1-3, is NAGVMQNPRHLVRRRGQEARLRCSPMKGHSHVYWYRQLPEEGLKFMVYLQKENIIDESGMPKERFSAEFPKEGPSILRIQQVVRGDSAAYFCASSPRDRGNTIYFGEGSWLTVV.